This is a list of T cell receptor beta chains from one sample in a study of blood T cells in healthy people across ages. TCRdb fed the 5' RACE reads into MiXCR, producing one record per CDR3 protein. The sample includes just over 800,000 distinct CDR3 sequences, around 68% seen only once; the top ten take 25% to 35%. Sequencing was done on a sample of blood. The receptors originated from a man aged 25 to 40 in good health. The CDR3 runs from the conserved cysteine through the conserved F or W. The D gene is left open where the match is weak. Only some rows state a clone size, as once, few, many or a class for expanded clones.

D: TRBD1; size: few; V: TRBV11-2; J: TRBJ2-7; CDR3: CASSLEDRAHEQYF; DNA: TGTGCCAGCAGCTTAGAAGACAGGGCCCACGAGCAGTACTTC
D: TRBD1; size: once; V: TRBV20-1; J: TRBJ1-2; CDR3: CSASPRQGGYGYTF; DNA: TGCAGTGCCTCCCCGAGACAGGGAGGCTATGGCTACACCTTC
D: TRBD1; size: NA; V: TRBV7-2; J: TRBJ2-1; CDR3: CASSLDRFAEQFF; DNA: TGTGCCAGCAGCCTGGACAGGTTTGCGGAGCAGTTCTTC
D: NA; size: NA; V: TRBV3-1; J: TRBJ1-5; CDR3: CASSQERHTYQPQHF; DNA: TGTGCCAGCAGCCAAGAAAGGCACACTTATCAGCCCCAGCATTTT
D: TRBD2; size: few; V: TRBV7-6; J: TRBJ2-3; CDR3: CASSLGLAGPDTQYF; DNA: TGTGCCAGCAGCTTAGGACTAGCGGGGCCGGATACGCAGTATTTT
D: NA; size: NA; V: TRBV4-2; J: TRBJ2-3; CDR3: CASSQEVRGTANTDTQYF; DNA: TGTGCCAGCAGCCAAGAAGTGCGCGGGACAGCAAACACAGATACGCAGTATTTT
D: TRBD2; size: NA; V: TRBV29-1; J: TRBJ2-7; CDR3: CSVVGGYYNEQYF; DNA: TGCAGCGTTGTGGGGGGGTATTACAATGAGCAGTACTTC
D: NA; size: NA; V: TRBV7-2; J: TRBJ1-1; CDR3: CASRVFVNTEAFF; DNA: TGTGCCAGCCGAGTTTTCGTCAACACTGAAGCTTTCTTT
D: NA; size: NA; V: TRBV9; J: TRBJ1-2; CDR3: CASSVEQGGGYTF; DNA: TGTGCCAGCAGCGTAGAGCAGGGAGGCGGCTACACCTTC
D: NA; size: NA; V: TRBV2; J: TRBJ2-7; CDR3: CASNLDVTEQYF; DNA: TGTGCCAGCAATTTGGACGTCACCGAGCAGTACTTC
D: NA; size: once; V: TRBV5-1; J: TRBJ2-3; CDR3: CASSPTGTQSTDTQYF; DNA: TGCGCCAGCAGCCCAACCGGGACTCAAAGCACAGATACGCAGTATTTT
D: TRBD2; size: NA; V: TRBV6-8; J: TRBJ2-7; CDR3: CASSYNPGLEVYEQYF; DNA: TGTGCCAGCAGTTACAATCCGGGACTAGAAGTCTACGAGCAGTACTTC
D: TRBD1; size: few; V: TRBV20-1; J: TRBJ2-1; CDR3: CSAQTGLGAYSNEQFF; DNA: TGCAGTGCCCAGACAGGGTTAGGGGCCTACAGCAATGAGCAGTTCTTC
D: TRBD2; size: NA; V: TRBV10-3; J: TRBJ2-5; CDR3: CAISERTSVQETQYF; DNA: TGTGCCATCAGTGAGCGGACTAGCGTACAAGAGACCCAGTACTTC
D: NA; size: NA; V: TRBV24-1; J: TRBJ2-3; CDR3: CATSDLLPRDTQYF; DNA: TGTGCCACCAGTGATTTGTTACCTCGGGATACGCAGTATTTT
D: NA; size: NA; V: TRBV2; J: TRBJ2-5; CDR3: CASSDRGRTQYF; DNA: TGTGCCAGCAGTGATCGGGGGCGGACCCAGTACTTC
D: NA; size: NA; V: TRBV11-2; J: TRBJ2-5; CDR3: CASSLVEAVSPSGQYF; DNA: TGTGCTAGCAGCTTAGTAGAGGCCGTTTCACCTTCAGGGCAGTACTTC
D: NA; size: NA; V: TRBV6-5; J: TRBJ2-7; CDR3: CASSYAGAFYEQYF; DNA: TGTGCCAGCAGTTACGCAGGGGCCTTCTACGAGCAGTACTTC
D: TRBD1; size: once; V: TRBV20-1; J: TRBJ1-6; CDR3: CSASDRGSPLHF; DNA: TGCAGTGCTAGCGACAGGGGCTCACCCCTCCACTTT
D: NA; size: NA; V: TRBV3-1; J: TRBJ2-6; CDR3: CASSQDGGFSSGANVLTF; DNA: TGTGCCAGCAGCCAAGACGGGGGCTTTAGCTCTGGGGCCAACGTCCTGACTTTC
D: TRBD2; size: NA; V: TRBV6-4; J: TRBJ2-1; CDR3: CASSDWTSGNEQFF; DNA: TGTGCCAGCAGTGATTGGACTAGCGGCAATGAGCAGTTCTTC
D: NA; size: NA; V: TRBV9; J: TRBJ2-1; CDR3: CASSVGSWETQFF; DNA: TGTGCCAGCAGCGTGGGGAGCTGGGAGACCCAGTTCTTC
D: NA; size: NA; V: TRBV3-1; J: TRBJ2-1; CDR3: CASSQDRGSSSYNEQFF; DNA: TGTGCCAGCAGCCAAGACCGTGGAAGTAGCTCCTACAATGAGCAGTTCTTC
D: TRBD1; size: NA; V: TRBV4-1; J: TRBJ2-5; CDR3: CASSPQGGRETQYF; DNA: TGCGCCAGCAGCCCACAAGGGGGCAGGGAGACCCAGTACTTC
D: NA; size: NA; V: TRBV7-9; J: TRBJ1-1; CDR3: CASSRSEGRSTEAFF; DNA: TGCGCCAGCAGCCGGAGTGAGGGGCGGTCCACTGAAGCTTTCTTT
D: NA; size: NA; V: TRBV3-1; J: TRBJ1-2; CDR3: CASSTTEPSYGYTF; DNA: TGTGCCAGCAGTACGACAGAGCCGTCCTATGGCTACACCTTC
D: TRBD1; size: NA; V: TRBV3-1; J: TRBJ1-2; CDR3: CASSQVPGGLSGRGYTF; DNA: TGTGCCAGCAGCCAAGTACCAGGGGGTTTGTCAGGACGTGGCTACACCTTC
D: NA; size: many; V: TRBV10-3; J: TRBJ2-7; CDR3: CAISPGQPQYEQYF; DNA: TGTGCCATCAGCCCAGGACAGCCCCAATACGAGCAGTACTTC
D: NA; size: NA; V: TRBV5-1; J: TRBJ2-3; CDR3: CASSHDPLEDTQYF; DNA: TGCGCCAGCAGCCATGACCCACTGGAAGATACGCAGTATTTT
D: NA; size: NA; V: TRBV29-1; J: TRBJ2-5; CDR3: CSVAENKETQYF; DNA: TGCAGCGTCGCTGAGAACAAGGAGACCCAGTACTTC
D: TRBD1; size: few; V: TRBV7-2; J: TRBJ1-2; CDR3: CASSRQGSANYGYTF; DNA: TGTGCCAGCAGCCGACAGGGGTCGGCCAACTATGGCTACACCTTC
D: TRBD2; size: once; V: TRBV13; J: TRBJ2-3; CDR3: CASITLAGHTDTQYF; DNA: TGTGCCAGCATTACACTAGCGGGCCACACAGATACGCAGTATTTT
D: NA; size: NA; V: TRBV4-2; J: TRBJ2-7; CDR3: CASSQVTTKPYNEQYF; DNA: TGTGCCAGCAGCCAAGTAACGACTAAACCCTACAATGAGCAGTACTTC
D: NA; size: NA; V: TRBV2; J: TRBJ2-4; CDR3: CASSGRGFVQYF; DNA: TGTGCCAGCAGTGGACGAGGTTTTGTGCAGTACTTC
D: NA; size: NA; V: TRBV7-6; J: TRBJ2-3; CDR3: CASSLGPGPDTQYF; DNA: TGTGCCAGCAGCTTAGGTCCGGGCCCCGATACGCAGTATTTT
D: TRBD2; size: few; V: TRBV18; J: TRBJ2-1; CDR3: CASSLQRGAPLDEQFF; DNA: TGTGCCAGCTCACTGCAGCGGGGGGCCCCGTTGGATGAGCAGTTCTTC
D: NA; size: few; V: TRBV7-9; J: TRBJ2-7; CDR3: CASSSSDRSPYEQYF; DNA: TGTGCCAGCAGCTCCAGTGACAGGTCCCCCTACGAGCAGTACTTC